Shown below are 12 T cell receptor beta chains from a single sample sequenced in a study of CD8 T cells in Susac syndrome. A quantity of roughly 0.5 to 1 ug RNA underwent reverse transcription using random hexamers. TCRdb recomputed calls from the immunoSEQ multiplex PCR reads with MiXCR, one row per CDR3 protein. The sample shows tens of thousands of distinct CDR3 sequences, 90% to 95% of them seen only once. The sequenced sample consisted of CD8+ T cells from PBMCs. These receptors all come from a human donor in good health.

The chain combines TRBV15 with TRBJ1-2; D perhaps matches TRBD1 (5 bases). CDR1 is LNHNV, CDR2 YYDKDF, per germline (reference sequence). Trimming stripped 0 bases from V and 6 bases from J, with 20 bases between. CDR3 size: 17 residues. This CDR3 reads CATSRDGLVGAYDGYTF. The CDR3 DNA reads TGTGCCACCAGCAGAGACGGACTAGTAGGGGCTTACGATGGCTACACCTTC.

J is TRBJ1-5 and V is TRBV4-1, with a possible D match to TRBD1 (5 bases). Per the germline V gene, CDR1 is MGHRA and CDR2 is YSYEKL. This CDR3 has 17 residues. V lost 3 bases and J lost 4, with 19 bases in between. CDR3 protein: CASSHLSPRVHNQPQHF. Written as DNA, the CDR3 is TGCGCCAGCAGCCATTTGTCCCCCAGGGTACATAATCAGCCCCAGCATTTT.

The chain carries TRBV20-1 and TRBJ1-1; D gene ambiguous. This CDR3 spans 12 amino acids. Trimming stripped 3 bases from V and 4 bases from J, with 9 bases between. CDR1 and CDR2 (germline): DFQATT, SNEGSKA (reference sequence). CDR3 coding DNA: TGCAGTGCTAGGGCCGGGTTCACTGAAGCTTTCTTT. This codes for CSARAGFTEAFF.

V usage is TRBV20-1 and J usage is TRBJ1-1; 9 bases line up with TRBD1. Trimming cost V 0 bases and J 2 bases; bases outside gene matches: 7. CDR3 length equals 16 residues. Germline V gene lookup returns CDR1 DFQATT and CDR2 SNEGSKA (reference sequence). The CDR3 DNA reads TGCAGTGCTAGAGATAGGGACAGGGTGCTAAACACTGAAGCTTTCTTT. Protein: CSARDRDRVLNTEAFF.

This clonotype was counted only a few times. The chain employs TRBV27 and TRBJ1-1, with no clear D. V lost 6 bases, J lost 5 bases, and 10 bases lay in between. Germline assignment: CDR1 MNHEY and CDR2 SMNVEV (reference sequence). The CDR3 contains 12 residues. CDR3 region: CASSPRGTEAFF. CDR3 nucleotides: TGTGCCAGCAGCCCCCGTGGGACTGAAGCTTTCTTT.

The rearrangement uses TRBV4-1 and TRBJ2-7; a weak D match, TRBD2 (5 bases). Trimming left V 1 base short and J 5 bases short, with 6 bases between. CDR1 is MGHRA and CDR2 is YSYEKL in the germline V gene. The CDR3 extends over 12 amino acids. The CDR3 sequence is CASSQASNEQYF. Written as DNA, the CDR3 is TGCGCCAGCAGCCAAGCTAGCAACGAGCAGTACTTC.

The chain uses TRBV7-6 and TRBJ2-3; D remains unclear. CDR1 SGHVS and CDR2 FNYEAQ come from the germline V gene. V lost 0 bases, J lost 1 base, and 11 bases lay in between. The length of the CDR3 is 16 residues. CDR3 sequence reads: CASSLARQRGTDTQYF. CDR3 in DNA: TGTGCCAGCAGCTTAGCAAGGCAACGGGGCACAGATACGCAGTATTTT.

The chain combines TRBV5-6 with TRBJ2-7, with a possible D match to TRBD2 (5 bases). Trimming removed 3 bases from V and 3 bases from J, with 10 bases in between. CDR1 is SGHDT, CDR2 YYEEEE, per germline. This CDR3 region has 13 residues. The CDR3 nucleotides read TGTGCCAGCAGCTCCTACAGCGGCTACGAGCAGTACGTC. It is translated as CASSSYSGYEQYV.

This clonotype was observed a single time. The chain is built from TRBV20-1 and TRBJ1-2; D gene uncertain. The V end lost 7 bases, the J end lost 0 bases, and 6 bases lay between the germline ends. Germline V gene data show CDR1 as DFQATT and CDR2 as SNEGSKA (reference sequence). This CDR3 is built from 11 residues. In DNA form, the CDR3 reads TGCAGTGGACCGACTAACTATGGCTACACCTTC. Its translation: CSGPTNYGYTF.

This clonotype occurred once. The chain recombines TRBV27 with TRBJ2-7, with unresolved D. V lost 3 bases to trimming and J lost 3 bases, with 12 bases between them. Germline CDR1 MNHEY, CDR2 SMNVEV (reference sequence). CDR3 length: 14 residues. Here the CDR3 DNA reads TGTGCCAGCAGTTTTGAAGGACCCCGCTACGAGCAGTACTTC. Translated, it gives CASSFEGPRYEQYF.

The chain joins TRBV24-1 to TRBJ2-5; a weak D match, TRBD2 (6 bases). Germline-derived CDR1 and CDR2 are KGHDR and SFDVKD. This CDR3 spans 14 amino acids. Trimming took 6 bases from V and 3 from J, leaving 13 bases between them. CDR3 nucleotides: TGTGCCACCAGTAAAGGGACTGACGAAGAGACCCAGTACTTC. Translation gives CATSKGTDEETQYF.

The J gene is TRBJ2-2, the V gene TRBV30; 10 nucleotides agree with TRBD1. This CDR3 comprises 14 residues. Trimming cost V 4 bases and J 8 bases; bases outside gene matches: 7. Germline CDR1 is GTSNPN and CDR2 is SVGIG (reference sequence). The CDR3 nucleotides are TGTGCCTGGACCCGGACAGGGGGGAGTGGGGAGCTGTTTTTT. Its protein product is CAWTRTGGSGELFF.